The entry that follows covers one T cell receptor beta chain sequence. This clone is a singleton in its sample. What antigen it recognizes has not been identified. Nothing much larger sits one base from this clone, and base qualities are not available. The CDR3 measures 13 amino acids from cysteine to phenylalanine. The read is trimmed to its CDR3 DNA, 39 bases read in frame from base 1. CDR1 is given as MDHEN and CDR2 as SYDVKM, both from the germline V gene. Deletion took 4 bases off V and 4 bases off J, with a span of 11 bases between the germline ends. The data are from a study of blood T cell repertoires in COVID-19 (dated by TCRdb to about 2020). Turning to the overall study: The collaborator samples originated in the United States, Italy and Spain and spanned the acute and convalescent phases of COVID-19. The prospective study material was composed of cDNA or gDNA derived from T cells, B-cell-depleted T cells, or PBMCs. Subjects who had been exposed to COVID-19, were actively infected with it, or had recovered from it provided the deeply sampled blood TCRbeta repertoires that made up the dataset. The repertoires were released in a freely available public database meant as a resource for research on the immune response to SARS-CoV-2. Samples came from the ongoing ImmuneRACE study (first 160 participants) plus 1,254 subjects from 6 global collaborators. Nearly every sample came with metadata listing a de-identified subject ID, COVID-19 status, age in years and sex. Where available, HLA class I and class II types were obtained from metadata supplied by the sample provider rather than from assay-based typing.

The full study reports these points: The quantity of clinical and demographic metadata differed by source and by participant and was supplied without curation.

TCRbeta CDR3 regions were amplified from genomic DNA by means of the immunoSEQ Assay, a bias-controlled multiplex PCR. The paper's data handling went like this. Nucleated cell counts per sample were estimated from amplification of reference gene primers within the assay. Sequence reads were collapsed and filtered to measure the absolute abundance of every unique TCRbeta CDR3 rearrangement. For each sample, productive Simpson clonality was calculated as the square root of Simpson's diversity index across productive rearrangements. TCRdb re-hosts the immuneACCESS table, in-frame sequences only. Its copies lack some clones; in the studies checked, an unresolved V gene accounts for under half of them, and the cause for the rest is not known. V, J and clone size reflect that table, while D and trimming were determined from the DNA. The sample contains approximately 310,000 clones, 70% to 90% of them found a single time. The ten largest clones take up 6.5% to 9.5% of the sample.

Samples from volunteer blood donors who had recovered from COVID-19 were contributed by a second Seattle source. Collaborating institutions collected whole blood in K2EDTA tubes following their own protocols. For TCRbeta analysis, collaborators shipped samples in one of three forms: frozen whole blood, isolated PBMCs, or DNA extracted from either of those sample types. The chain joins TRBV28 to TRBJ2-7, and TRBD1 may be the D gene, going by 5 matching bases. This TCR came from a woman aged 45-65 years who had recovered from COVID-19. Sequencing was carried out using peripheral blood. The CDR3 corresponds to CASSSGQEYEQYF. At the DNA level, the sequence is TGTGCCAGCAGTTCTGGACAAGAATACGAGCAGTACTTC.